The TCR beta chain described here comes from a study of T cell clonality in common variable immunodeficiency. TCRdb's table, derived via immunoSEQ multiplex PCR, lists solely in-frame clones and lacks some. The repertoire consists of about 20,000 clones, none detected only once. This clone was counted between two and nine times. Its antigen remains unknown. The read halts 3 residues ahead of the CDR3 end, with the missing end drawn from the germline J gene. Germline CDR1 KGHSH, CDR2 LQKENI. V lost 5 bases, J lost 0 bases, and 9 bases lay in between. The CDR3 totals 14 residues. Reduced serum IgG, IgA and/or IgM plus specific antibody deficiency defined CVID. Findings and limits, study-wide: Common variable immunodeficiency TCR beta sequences reportedly had fewer deletions and N-nucleotide insertions.

The TCR was taken from a human donor with common variable immunodeficiency. V is TRBV18 and J is TRBJ2-3; D is undetermined. Material: peripheral blood mononuclear cells. The DNA read from the CDR3 is TGTGCCAGCTCAGCCACATCTAGCACAGATACG. It specifies CASSATSSTDT. The complete CDR3 reads CASSATSSTDTQYF. The whole variable domain, remainder taken from reference TRBV18 and TRBJ2-3, is NAGVMQNPRHLVRRRGQEARLRCSPMKGHSHVYWYRQLPEEGLKFMVYLQKENIIDESGMPKERFSAEFPKEGPSILRIQQVVRGDSAAYFCASSATSSTDTQYFGPGTRLTVL.